This record looks at one T cell receptor (delta chain) sequence and its context. There are a few counts of this clone. Its antigen remains undetermined. With only one base between it and a far larger clone, this is likely a read error. The same CDR3 arises from other DNA sequences in this sample as well. This record comes from a study of gamma-delta chains in newborns, infants, children (dated by TCRdb to the late 2010s). Some background on the complete study: According to the study title, microbial exposure causes polyclonal expansion of innate gammadelta T cells right after birth. How innate gammadelta T cell populations in human newborns were shaped by microbial exposure immediately after birth was investigated in the study.

The sequencing machine was an Illumina MiSeq. Identical DNA sequences were merged into single rows after TCRdb reprocessed the public reads with CATT. For this sample there are about 3,800 delta-chain clones; 1.9% appear just once. Roughly 10% of the sample is taken by the ten largest. In the germline V gene, CDR1 corresponds to GEAIGNYY and CDR2 to EKD. The CDR3, cysteine through phenylalanine, is 14 amino acids long. The read is trimmed to its CDR3 DNA, 42 bases read in frame from base 1. From V the trimming removes 5 bases and from J it removes 0 bases, while the gene matches leave 4 bases of the junction unaccounted for.

The sequence was obtained from a child who was a newborn, infant or young child, either healthy, febrile or measles-vaccinated (not recorded which). The sample comprised blood. The chain is assembled from TRDV2 and TRDJ1, and 8 junction bases match TRDD3. The encoded CDR3 is CACGVLGDTDKLIF. The DNA sequence is TGTGCCTGTGGCGTACTGGGGGACACCGATAAACTCATCTTT.